This TCR beta chain derives from a study of beta chain features in type 1 diabetes. The investigators reverse transcribed all of the isolated RNA, so they sequenced expressed TCRB transcripts. Data came from immunoSEQ multiplex PCR; TCRdb stores just in-frame clones and leaves some out. The profile shows about 620,000 clones, roughly 16% of them singletons. This clone showed up just a few times. Its target is unknown. Findings of the study overall: TCRB CDR3s were moderately but significantly shorter in Type 1 diabetes patients in all four CD4+ subsets.

The CDR3 runs to 15 residues. The V and J ends lost 5 bases and 8 bases, in that order; junction bases with no gene match: 9. Germline V gene lookup returns CDR1 SEHNR and CDR2 FQNEAQ (reference sequence). What was sequenced was naive CD4+ T cells from blood. The receptor was isolated from a man in his late teens or twenties in good health. The chain combines TRBV7-9 with TRBJ2-3, with 11 bases that match TRBD2. CDR3 sequence reads: CASSILAGGGGTQYF. The CDR3 bases are TGTGCCAGCAGCATTCTAGCGGGAGGCGGGGGTACGCAGTATTTT.